The sequence of this T cell receptor (beta chain) was determined in a study of T-cell reconstitution after alpha-beta-depleted transplantation in children. Unique molecular identifiers were used to barcode this TCRbeta library. TCRdb ran MiXCR on the PCR reads and lists one entry per CDR3 protein. The table lists roughly 350,000 distinct CDR3 sequences, 16% of them singletons. Notes on the study in general: Reports say that about two months after transplant, the alpha-beta T cells came out of several hundred graft clones that had expanded. T-cell counts and diversity at one year following transplant were attributed mainly to newly produced T cells. Diversity of TCRbeta at day 60 was high in some patients, arising from surviving recipient T cells and thymic progenitors.

This clonotype was observed a handful of times. Its antigen is unknown. The V end lost 5 bases, the J end lost 13 bases, and 14 bases lay between the germline ends. The CDR3 covers 11 residues. Germline V gene data show CDR1 as SEHNR and CDR2 as FQNEAQ (reference sequence). V usage is TRBV7-9 and J usage is TRBJ1-2; TRBD1 is a possible D gene (5 bases). Specimen: PBMCs, mostly from graft donor cells, collected 360 days after TCRalphabeta/CD19-depleted stem cell transplant. This TCR was sampled from a male patient aged 2 to 10 who had a stem cell transplant for acute lymphoblastic leukemia, so the T cells may come from the graft donor. CDR3 sequence reads: CASSPGEFSTF. The CDR3 bases are TGTGCCAGCAGCCCGGGGGAGTTCTCCACCTTC.